Below, one TCR beta chain is given with its context. The sample is drawn from a study of Ad26.COV2.S vaccination and SARS-CoV-2 variants. The treatment was: roughly 19 received Ad26.COV2.S at low or high dose, single or two shots; 5 received placebo; per-sample allocation not given. Collection of samples fell on day 63 after the first vaccine or placebo injection. There are 14 residues in the CDR3. Trimming took 0 bases from V and 4 from J, leaving 8 bases between them. The germline CDR1 and CDR2 sequences are LNHNV and YYDKDF (reference sequence). The table came from immunoSEQ multiplex PCR; TCRdb's copy has only in-frame clones and leaves some out. The sample holds about 350,000 clones, roughly 90% seen once.

Here the sequenced sample was peripheral blood, taken in a trial of Ad26.COV2.S vaccine versus placebo. The J gene is TRBJ2-3, the V gene TRBV15; D not certain. This TCR was sampled from a person between 18 and 65 years old who received the Ad26.COV2.S COVID-19 vaccine or a placebo. The chain's CDR3 is CATSRDGLADTQYF. CDR3 bases: TGTGCCACCAGCAGAGATGGTCTGGCAGATACGCAGTATTTT.